This TCR beta chain was documented in a study of CDR3 diversity in severe acne. The table lists this clonotype with a few counts. TCRdb re-derived calls from the PCR reads in MiXCR, one entry per CDR3 protein. The sample lists about 76,000 distinct CDR3 sequences; 45% to 60% were seen once. Germline V gene lookup returns CDR1 MDHEN and CDR2 SYDVKM. The CDR3 is made up of 14 amino acids. Trimming removed 4 bases from V and 1 base from J, with 10 bases in between. This chain links TRBV28 with TRBJ1-1; perhaps TRBD1 as D (6 bases). The clonotype originates from a male donor in good health, without acne. Source material: blood. CDR3 nucleotides: TGTGCCAGCAGTTCGGCAGGGGCGAACACTGAAGCTTTCTTT. As protein: CASSSAGANTEAFF.